This T cell receptor (beta chain) is drawn from a study of post-analysis software for immune sequencing data. Study background: In terms of disease course, relapsing-remitting, secondary progressive and progressive-relapsing multiple sclerosis were included.

Study results and limitations: Same-batch samples co-clustered strongly by F measure. Compared with controls, patients showed significantly lower normalized Chao1 diversity. Several TRBV segments occurring more often in patients than controls included TRBV5-6, TRBV5-1 and TRBV20-1.

About this clonotype: Its target is unknown.

Prepared TCR beta cDNA libraries contained unique molecular identifiers. The source material, about 0.9 to 11 million T cells, gave rise to about 460,000 cDNA molecules. A single record per CDR3 protein comes from TCRdb applying MiXCR to the PCR reads. The sample has about 820,000 distinct CDR3 sequences, roughly 50% seen once. The germline V gene encodes CDR1 SGHRS and CDR2 YFSETQ. J was trimmed by 3 bases and V by 2 bases; bases with no gene match: 11. The CDR3 is 16 amino acids. Sequencing used blood. This chain joins TRBV5-1 and TRBJ2-7, with 7 bases aligning to TRBD1. This receptor was obtained from a girl aged 5-17 years with multiple sclerosis. This CDR3 reads CASSLAGTAQNYEQYF. In DNA form, the CDR3 reads TGCGCCAGCAGCTTAGCCGGGACAGCCCAAAACTACGAGCAGTACTTC. The full variable domain, completed using reference TRBV5-1 and TRBJ2-7, is KAGVTQTPRYLIKTRGQQVTLSCSPISGHRSVSWYQQTPGQGLQFLFEYFSETQRNKGNFPGRFSGRQFSNSRSEMNVSTLELGDSALYLCASSLAGTAQNYEQYFGPGTRLTVT.